Sequencing of this T cell receptor (beta chain) was carried out in a study of blood T cells in healthy people across ages. The authors drew 8.5 to 10 milliliters of peripheral blood from each donor. Germline V lookup: CDR1 SGHKS, CDR2 YYEKEE (reference sequence). CDR3 length: 15 residues. Of note for this clonotype: At one end, the junction sequence differs from germline, possibly due to a read error.

Alongside a J-beta primer mix, a sample-barcoded 5' primer served in a second PCR lasting about 7 to 11 cycles. CDR3-containing paired-end reads numbering at least 2.5 million came from each sample. TCRdb used MiXCR to reprocess the 5' RACE reads, holding one entry per CDR3 protein. Of 1,300,000 or so distinct CDR3 sequences in the sample, approximately 59% were seen once. The sequencing input was blood. This rearrangement joins TRBV5-5 to TRBJ2-3, with TRBD1 matching 9 bases. The sequence was collected from a man between 18 and 35 years old in good health. The CDR3 loop reads CASSQGQGSTDAQYF. CDR3 DNA: TGTGCCAGCAGCCAGGGACAGGGTAGCACAGATGCGCAGTATTTT.